The TCR beta chain under discussion was sequenced for a study of blood T cell repertoires in COVID-19. Study details: Sites in the United States, Italy and Spain provided acute and convalescent COVID-19 samples.

The CDR3 is 17 amino acids. V shed 3 bases, J shed 3 bases, and the junction held 11 bases outside the gene matches. Looked up from germline, CDR1 is SNHLY and CDR2 is FYNNEI. Per the study methods: Reference gene primer amplification gave nucleated cell count estimates. Some clones are missing from TCRdb's copy, which holds only in-frame ones; the method was immunoSEQ multiplex PCR. V and J calls and clone size come straight from that table; D and trimming were deduced from the DNA. The sample shows 250,000 to 300,000 clones, roughly 90% of them seen only once. Seattle patients were enrolled during active infection and followed longitudinally.

Sequencing input: peripheral blood. The chain couples TRBV2 to TRBJ1-2; TRBD1 matches at 9 bases. The source is a woman younger than 45 with COVID-19, enrolled during active disease. The CDR3 here is CASSDPRPTGGDYGYTF. CDR3 in DNA: TGTGCCAGCAGTGACCCTAGACCCACAGGGGGCGACTATGGCTACACCTTC.